This TCR beta chain was identified in a study of molecular identifiers for immune sequencing clone quantification. TCRdb itself ran the PCR reads through MiXCR, one entry per CDR3 protein. The profile shows some 320,000 distinct CDR3 sequences, roughly 23% of them singletons. The CDR3 sequence is 19 residues long. The TCR sequence derives from a human donor in good health. Some libraries in this study had Jurkat cell RNA spiked in. The chain recombines TRBV21-1 with TRBJ2-4; no check of the table's D call, TRBD2, against the DNA was made. TRBV21-1 is a recognized pseudogene. Sequenced: naive CD8+ T cells from blood, with Jurkat cell RNA spiked in. Sample subset: FACS-sorted CD8+CD4-CCR7+CD45RA+ naive T cells. The CDR3 sequence: CASIPGYGGPTRAKNIQYF. The CDR3 DNA follows: TGTGCCAGCATCCCAGGGTATGGGGGTCCTACCCGAGCCAAAAACATTCAGTACTTC.